This TCR beta chain was retrieved from a study of identical twins. The study's findings and limits: With monozygotic twins, out-of-frame TCR alpha sharing exceeded what models estimated. Analyses of zero insertions could be partly confounded by invariant MAIT and iNKT cells. Abundant beta clonotypes from cord blood bore fewer insertions; memory repertoires lacked this pattern.

Deletions cut 6 bases from V and 4 bases from J, with 15 bases between. Germline CDR1 reads MNHNS; CDR2 reads SASEGT. The CDR3 has 14 residues. This clonotype appeared once. What it recognizes is unknown. Template switching added a universal primer site, and cDNA bore unique molecular identifiers. Each CDR3 protein is one row after TCRdb ran MiXCR on the 5' RACE reads. The table has about 280,000 distinct CDR3 sequences, about 8% seen once. These same records also appear under a second study, on yellow fever vaccine responses in identical twins.

The sequenced material came from memory (CD45RO+) T cells sorted from blood. The chain is built from TRBV6-1 and TRBJ1-1, with D uncertain. The source is a woman aged 18-35 years in good health. The CDR3 spells CASSELGEFTEAFF. As DNA, the CDR3 is TGTGCCAGCAGCGAACTGGGCGAGTTCACTGAAGCTTTCTTT.